These 2 T cell receptor beta chains came from one sample sequenced in a study of T cell responses to AZD1222 COVID-19 vaccine. The table came from immunoSEQ multiplex PCR; TCRdb's copy has only in-frame clones and leaves some out. The sample records over 100,000 clones, around 94% being singletons. The starting material was peripheral blood, obtained on day 0 of AZD1222 vaccination. These receptors were obtained from an adult in good health.

This sequence joins TRBV6-5 and TRBJ1-1; D remains ambiguous. V was shortened by 3 bases and J by 5 bases, with 10 bases between the two germline ends. From germline, CDR1 is MNHEY and CDR2 SVGAGI. This CDR3 contains 13 residues. CDR3 DNA sequence: TGTGCCAGCAGTTATCGCTTGAGGACTGAAGCTTTCTTT. It yields the protein CASSYRLRTEAFF.

The chain joins TRBV18 to TRBJ2-1; tentative D call: TRBD2 (6 bases). CDR1 and CDR2 (germline): KGHSH, LQKENI. The ends were cut back, 0 bases at V and 4 bases at J, with 13 bases in the middle. The CDR3 has 16 amino acids. The CDR3 here is CASSPPGRGFYNEQFF. The CDR3 DNA follows: TGTGCCAGCTCACCACCCGGGCGGGGATTTTACAATGAGCAGTTCTTC.